Sequencing of this T cell receptor (beta chain) was carried out in a study of shared clonotypes between healthy human individuals (dated by TCRdb to the early 2020s). Broadly, across the study: A couple of women and three men aged 18 to 49 years were included in the cohort. To estimate repertoire size and how much clonotypes are shared between individuals, the study performed deep sequencing of blood TCR repertoires from about five healthy adults. Different laboratories and diverse techniques were used to prepare libraries and sequence TCR repertoires, to increase sequencing depth and limit assay-specific biases. For each donor, CD4 naive and CD4 memory were each run on three plates, CD8 naive on two plates, and CD8 memory on one plate. Per donor, leukapheresis produced somewhere between about 0.94 and 9 billion PBMCs. Paper-wide results and their limitations: Estimated clonotype richness was generally larger for naive than for memory subsets. Pairwise subsampling indicated that sequencing depth was expected to affect the degree of clonotype sharing among donors. Compared with non-shared clonotypes, clonotypes shared by all four sorted-subset donors had higher generation probabilities. Even with the large sequencing depth, rarefaction of the sorted-subset datasets indicated that sequencing was incomplete. Sampling was restricted to blood, and TCR repertoires in tissue are likely to differ from TCR repertoires in blood. Approximately 5% of naive CD4, roughly 3.5% of naive CD8, roughly 2.4% of memory CD4, and roughly 0.4% of memory CD8 clonotypes were shared across four donors. The small number of donors limited the genetic and exposure-history diversity represented.

Taken from cysteine to phenylalanine, the CDR3 has 13 residues. CDR3 DNA only is kept here, 39 bases in frame from base 1. For CDR1 and CDR2, the germline V gene lists MNHNS and SASEGT. V is shortened by 7 bases, J by 1 base, and the region joining them spans 11 bases. For the CD8 naive samples, CD45RO-negative cells were positively selected for CCR7, yielding a CD45RA+CCR7+ population from which TemRA cells were excluded. The donors were healthy, HIV-negative adults with no recently reported acute infections or vaccinations. Every donor was a Caucasian adult living in Nashville, Tennessee, USA. Blood was obtained by leukapheresis, after which PBMCs were separated by Ficoll-Histopaque density gradient centrifugation and cryopreserved in liquid nitrogen vapor phase. Analytical flow cytometry was used to check the purity and quantity of each magnetically sorted T cell population. From each sorted fraction, genomic DNA was isolated and quantified by UV absorbance on a Nanodrop 2000c.

Details on this clone: It has no known antigen specificity. Per-base qualities were not stored, and no clone one base away is much larger.

TCR CDR3 regions were amplified from genomic DNA by multiplex PCR using the deep immunoSEQ assay. Genomic DNA extracted from each cell subset was distributed evenly over all wells of several immunoSEQ 96-well plates, and each plate served as one replicate. For sorted subsets, each replicate PCR was loaded with 200 ng genomic DNA, equivalent to roughly 30,000 T cell genomes. Purified libraries were measured with a Qubit 3.0 fluorometer, size-checked on a Bioanalyzer 2100, and measured again with the KAPA Library Quantification kit. Every immunoSEQ 96-well plate was sequenced on a separate single-read 150-cycle Illumina NextSeq 550 flow cell. As for the original processing: Because only junctional sequences without quality scores were contained in the immunoSEQ output, filtering matching that applied to full-length reads could not be performed. Sequences were annotated with PyIR, a Python wrapper for IgBLAST v1.9, and V/J genes and CDR3 were assigned using IMGT germline references. Reads were removed for weak V/J assignments (E-value above 1e-6), missing CDR3, stop codons, out-of-frame junctions, or ambiguous translated residues. A V3J clonotype was defined by an identical inferred V gene, J gene, and CDR3 amino acid sequence. The percentage overlap between two repertoires was calculated by dividing the number of shared unique clonotypes by the size of the smaller repertoire. Three approaches were used to assess repertoire richness: RTK rarefaction, the Chao1 estimator, and Recon v2.1 estimates of unobserved clonotypes. Generation probabilities for all TCRbeta clonotypes obtained by the gDNA method from a handful of donors were computed using OLGA. Drawn from immuneACCESS, this table holds only the in-frame rearrangements with V and J called that TCRdb kept. Clones are partly lost; checked studies trace under half to an unresolved V gene and leave the rest unexplained. Clone size and V and J calls were adopted from that table, with D and trimming inferred from the DNA. The sample has hundreds of thousands of clones on record, approximately 95% of them singletons. The top ten constitute approximately 0.11% of the sample.

The chain couples TRBV6-1 to TRBJ2-7; the D gene is unclear. This receptor was identified in a woman aged 25 to 39 in good health. What was sequenced was naive CD8+ T cells sorted from blood. The cell subset or site label of this sample denotes: CD45RA+CCR7+. The bases are TGTGCCAGCAATCCCACGGGTTCCTACGAGCAGTACTTC. The encoded protein is CASNPTGSYEQYF.